Presented here are 5 T cell receptor beta chains from one specimen sequenced in a study of T cells in Graves' hyperthyroidism and ophthalmopathy. Regions amplified from RNA transcripts were the TCR beta CDR3 regions. TCR CDR3 underwent first-round RT-PCR with the HTBI primer set. TCRdb used MiXCR to reprocess the multiplex PCR reads, holding one entry per CDR3 protein. In the table there are nearly 600,000 distinct CDR3 sequences, 14% of which are singletons. The sequenced material came from blood. The source is a woman in her late teens or twenties with Graves' ophthalmopathy.

This clonotype was counted many times. The chain joins TRBV28 to TRBJ2-7; 11 positions match TRBD2. This CDR3 has 15 amino acids. Losses at the gene ends were 2 bases for V and 3 bases for J; bases not matched to a gene: 3. Germline assignment: CDR1 MDHEN and CDR2 SYDVKM. CDR3 nucleotide sequence: TGTGCCAGCAGTTTAACTAGCGGGGGACTCTACGAGCAGTACTTC. This sequence encodes CASSLTSGGLYEQYF.

This clonotype has at least ten counts. The chain carries TRBV7-3 and TRBJ1-1; D unresolved. Trimming cost V 4 bases and J 1 base, with 7 bases left between them. Germline V gives CDR1 SGHTA, CDR2 FQGTGA. The CDR3 is 13 residues long. The CDR3: CASSSQKNTEAFF. The CDR3 coding sequence is TGTGCCAGCAGCTCCCAGAAGAACACTGAAGCTTTCTTT.

The gene calls are TRBV29-1 and TRBJ2-7; unclear D gene. The CDR3 is 14 residues long. CDR1 is SQVTM and CDR2 is ANQGSEA in the germline V gene. V lost 8 bases to trimming and J lost 0 bases, with 17 bases between them. The DNA of the CDR3 is TGCAGCAGTTCTGGGTGGCAGAACTCCTACGAGCAGTACTTC. Protein product: CSSSGWQNSYEQYF.

This clonotype showed up many times. The gene calls are TRBV11-2 and TRBJ2-7; TRBD2 matches at 9 bases. The germline gives CDR1 SGHAT, CDR2 FQNNGV. The CDR3 runs to 16 residues. With V trimmed by 2 bases and J by 4 bases, 9 bases remained unmatched. This CDR3 reads CASSLKSGRLGYEQYF. In nucleotides, the CDR3 is TGTGCCAGCAGCTTAAAAAGCGGGAGGCTAGGGTACGAGCAGTACTTC.

This clonotype was seen many times. The rearrangement joins TRBV2 to TRBJ2-7; a possible D gene is TRBD1 (6 bases). Trimming removed 3 bases at V and 3 bases at J, with 12 bases between. Germline V lookup: CDR1 SNHLY, CDR2 FYNNEI. The CDR3 extends over 14 amino acids. The CDR3 here is CASSDVGASYEQYF. The CDR3, as DNA: TGTGCCAGCAGTGACGTGGGGGCGAGCTACGAGCAGTACTTC.